Following are 18 T cell receptor beta chains from one sample sequenced in a study of T cell responses to AZD1222 COVID-19 vaccine. Here immunoSEQ multiplex PCR was the method, and the copy in TCRdb shows in-frame clones only, minus some. The data contain about 110,000 clones, approximately 87% of them singletons. The material was peripheral blood, obtained 28 days after the second AZD1222 dose. These TCRs come from an adult who received the AZD1222 COVID-19 vaccine.

This sequence joins TRBV6-5 and TRBJ2-7; 7 bases line up with TRBD1. With 8 bases clipped from V and 2 bases from J, the junction kept 9 bases outside the gene matches. The CDR3 covers 14 residues. Germline-derived CDR1 and CDR2 are MNHEY and SVGAGI. As DNA, the CDR3 is TGTGCCAGCGGGATGGGACAGCACCCCTACGAGCAGTACTTC. Translating gives CASGMGQHPYEQYF.

The chain links TRBV24-1 to TRBJ2-5; 7 positions match TRBD1. With 5 bases clipped from V and 4 bases from J, the junction kept 0 bases outside the gene matches. Germline loops: CDR1 KGHDR, CDR2 SFDVKD. CDR3 length equals 12 residues. This CDR3 is CATSGQGETQYF. For the CDR3, the DNA is TGTGCCACCAGTGGACAGGGAGAGACCCAGTACTTC.

The J gene is TRBJ1-2, the V gene TRBV6-5; D possibly corresponds to TRBD1 (5 bases). Germline V gene lookup returns CDR1 MNHEY and CDR2 SVGAGI. V gave up 5 bases and J gave up 7 bases, with 20 bases separating them. The CDR3 is 15 residues long. As DNA, the CDR3 is TGTGCCAGCAGTACACCGCTGCAGGGAGTTGGTGGCTACACCTTC. Its translation is CASSTPLQGVGGYTF.

The chain links TRBV5-4 to TRBJ1-5, with no clear D. V lost 0 bases, J lost 4 bases, and 5 bases lay in between. CDR3 length: 13 residues. The germline gives CDR1 SGHNT, CDR2 YYREEE (reference sequence). The CDR3 loop reads CASSLDGNQPQHF. The DNA for the CDR3 is TGTGCCAGCAGCTTGGATGGAAATCAGCCCCAGCATTTT.

The V gene is TRBV3-1 (or the pseudogene TRBV3-2), the J gene TRBJ2-1; no reliable D call. There are 16 residues in the CDR3. Trimming shortened V by 0 bases and J by 7 bases, and 16 bases separated the two germline ends. Germline-derived CDR1 and CDR2 are LGHDT and YNNKEL (reference sequence). The CDR3 sequence is CASSQDTGPRTNEQFF. The CDR3 DNA is TGTGCCAGCAGCCAAGATACGGGCCCAAGAACTAATGAGCAGTTCTTC.

CDR3 sequence: CASSQESSGFLRNEQFF. The CDR3 DNA sequence: TGTGCCAGCAGCCAAGAATCCTCCGGCTTTCTCCGTAATGAGCAGTTCTTC. The chain uses TRBV4-2 and TRBJ2-1; no clear D. CDR1 LGHNA and CDR2 YNFKEQ come from the germline V gene. The V end was cut by 0 bases, the J end by 7 bases, with 19 bases between. CDR3 length equals 17 residues.

The chain employs TRBV7-2 and TRBJ1-6; D possibly corresponds to TRBD1 (5 bases). The CDR3 has 13 amino acids. Germline lookup yields CDR1 SGHTA and CDR2 FQGNSA. Trimming took 5 bases from V and 10 from J, leaving 12 bases between them. CDR3 in DNA: TGTGCCAGCAGCCCCCGACAGCACTCACCCCTCCACTTT. It specifies CASSPRQHSPLHF.

This sequence joins TRBV5-1 and TRBJ1-2, with D hard to call. The CDR3 consists of 14 residues. Germline V gives CDR1 SGHRS, CDR2 YFSETQ. The ends were cut back, 4 bases at V and 2 bases at J, with 12 bases in the middle. This CDR3 is CASSSEGRNYGYTF. CDR3 nucleotide sequence: TGCGCCAGCAGCAGCGAAGGACGGAACTATGGCTACACCTTC.

The V call is TRBV29-1, the J call TRBJ2-1; D call uncertain. Trimming shortened V by 5 bases and J by 9 bases, and 14 bases separated the two germline ends. Germline V gene sequence: CDR1 SQVTM, CDR2 ANQGSEA. There are 12 residues in the CDR3. Here the CDR3 DNA reads TGCAGCGTTCTCCGGCCAGGCGGTGAGCAGTTCTTC. Encoded protein: CSVLRPGGEQFF.

This chain links TRBV5-1 with TRBJ2-1; D is possibly TRBD2 (6 bases). The germline V gene encodes CDR1 SGHRS and CDR2 YFSETQ. V was trimmed by 4 bases and J by 4 bases, leaving 15 bases between them. This CDR3 comprises 15 residues. CDR3 protein: CASSPEGRDYNEQFF. CDR3 nucleotide sequence: TGCGCCAGCAGCCCGGAGGGCCGGGATTACAATGAGCAGTTCTTC.

V is TRBV7-9 and J is TRBJ1-1, with no clear D. V gave up 5 bases and J gave up 8 bases, with 18 bases separating them. This CDR3 comprises 14 residues. CDR1 SEHNR and CDR2 FQNEAQ come from the germline V gene (reference sequence). The CDR3: CASSLPLTSAEAFF. The CDR3 DNA sequence: TGTGCCAGCAGCCTTCCTTTGACATCGGCAGAAGCTTTCTTT.

The chain has TRBV6-2 or TRBV6-3 and TRBJ1-1; perhaps TRBD1 as D (5 bases). CDR1 is MNHEY, CDR2 SVGEGT, per germline. The CDR3 length is 14 residues. V lost 2 bases and J lost 5, with 12 bases in between. The CDR3 coding sequence is TGTGCCAGCAGTTACATCGGGGCCGGGACTGAAGCTTTCTTT. Protein sequence: CASSYIGAGTEAFF.

This clone has only a few counts. The CDR3 DNA is TGTGCCAGCAGTGAAGCGATAATGATGTCTGGAAACACCATATATTTT. Protein product: CASSEAIMMSGNTIYF. This chain uses TRBV6-1 with TRBJ1-3; D uncertain. Trimming took 0 bases from V and 1 from J, leaving 10 bases between them. This CDR3 spans 16 amino acids. CDR1 and CDR2 (germline): MNHNS, SASEGT.

This clone was seen a handful of times. The genes are TRBV29-1 and TRBJ1-1; the D is unclear. The length of the CDR3 is 12 residues. Germline loops: CDR1 SQVTM, CDR2 ANQGSEA. V gave up 2 bases and J gave up 1 base, with 5 bases separating them. In DNA form, the CDR3 reads TGCAGCGTTGAAAGGGAGAACACTGAAGCTTTCTTT. Its protein is CSVERENTEAFF.

In its sample, this clone was seen a few times. The chain couples TRBV24-1 to TRBJ2-3; D remains ambiguous. Deletions cut 6 bases from V and 1 base from J, with 10 bases between. The germline V gene encodes CDR1 KGHDR and CDR2 SFDVKD. This CDR3 has 14 amino acids. This CDR3 reads CATSFGSGTDTQYF. The CDR3 DNA is TGTGCCACCAGTTTCGGATCCGGCACAGATACGCAGTATTTT.

The chain recombines TRBV4-2 with TRBJ2-3, with D tentatively TRBD1 (5 bases). CDR1 and CDR2 from the germline V gene are LGHNA and YNFKEQ. The CDR3 consists of 14 residues. Trimming took off 1 base at V and 4 bases at J, with 9 bases between the two ends. The CDR3 nucleotides are TGTGCCAGCAGCCAAGGGGGCAGGGCAGATACGCAGTATTTT. Protein sequence: CASSQGGRADTQYF.

The genes are TRBV24-1 and TRBJ2-1; D may match TRBD1 or TRBD2 (6 bases each). Germline values: CDR1 KGHDR, CDR2 SFDVKD. This CDR3 is built from 16 residues. Trimming pared 4 bases from V and 4 bases from J, leaving 16 bases between. This CDR3 reads CATSDSDYRVYNEQFF. The CDR3 coding sequence is TGTGCCACCAGTGACTCGGACTACAGGGTTTACAATGAGCAGTTCTTC.

V gene TRBV5-1 combines with J gene TRBJ2-7; 7 nucleotides align to TRBD1. CDR1 and CDR2 (germline): SGHRS, YFSETQ. This CDR3 contains 14 residues. After removal of 1 base from V and 5 bases from J, the junction contained 6 bases not matched to a gene. Here the CDR3 reads CASSLWAGGDEQYF. The CDR3 coding sequence is TGCGCCAGCAGCTTGTGGGCAGGGGGTGACGAGCAGTACTTC.